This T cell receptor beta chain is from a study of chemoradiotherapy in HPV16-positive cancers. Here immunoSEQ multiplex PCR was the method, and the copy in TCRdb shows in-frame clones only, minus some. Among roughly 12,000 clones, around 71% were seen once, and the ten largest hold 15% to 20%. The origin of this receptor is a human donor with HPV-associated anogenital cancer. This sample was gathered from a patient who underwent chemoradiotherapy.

The CDR3: CATSFDRWSTDTQYF. In nucleotides, the CDR3 is TGTGCCACCAGCTTCGACAGATGGAGCACAGATACGCAGTATTTT. The rearrangement joins TRBV15 to TRBJ2-3, with D tentatively TRBD1 (5 bases). This CDR3 comprises 15 residues. The germline CDR1 and CDR2 sequences are LNHNV and YYDKDF (reference sequence). V gave up 5 bases and J gave up 0 bases, with 12 bases separating them.